The present T cell receptor beta chain was sequenced within a study of Ad26.COV2.S vaccination and SARS-CoV-2 variants (dated by TCRdb to 2020 to 2023). About the study as a whole: Donors in the vaccine arm were drawn from COV1001, a multicentre, randomized, double-blind, placebo-controlled phase I-IIa trial testing Ad26.COV2.S in healthy adults. Ad26.COV2.S was administered intramuscularly at a dose of 5x10^10 or 1x10^11 viral particles, either as one shot or as two shots given 56 days apart. Participants in the trial were split at random into five groups of five each, receiving low-dose or high-dose Ad26.COV2.S once or twice, or else placebo on both occasions. The TCR-sequenced set comprised approximately 32 samples: some 19 Ad26.COV2.S vaccine recipients, 5 placebo recipients and 8 SARS-CoV-2 convalescent individuals. Investigators did not know the trial group allocation while performing experiments and assessing outcomes. TCRbeta repertoire sequencing was used to assess the specificity and breadth of SARS-CoV-2-reactive T cell receptors after Ad26.COV2.S vaccination.

TCRbeta CDR3 regions were sequenced with the immunoSEQ Assay. After extraction, genomic DNA underwent amplification by bias-controlled multiplex PCR, followed by high-throughput sequencing. The study's processing was this. To quantify the absolute abundance of every unique TCRbeta CDR3 region, sequences were collapsed and filtered. Usable DNA was measured by amplifying reference genes present in all nucleated cells, and TCRbeta template counts were normalized to that usable DNA to estimate T cell fraction. Repertoire TCRs were annotated as SARS-CoV-2-specific when V gene, CDR3 amino acid sequence and J gene were exactly matched to a known reactive TCR set. MIRA supplied the reference SARS-CoV-2 TCR set, which was filtered for enrichment in COVID-19-positive ImmuneCODE repertoires so that public or cross-reactive TCRs were removed. Drawing on the MIRA antigens, annotated TCRs were analysed further at the level of specific ORF or position within ORF. Breadth was defined as the number of annotated unique rearrangements divided by the total number of unique productive rearrangements, and depth was defined as the summed frequency of the annotated unique rearrangements. TCR breadth was compared between groups using two-sided Wilcoxon rank-sum tests. Here the immuneACCESS table is served through TCRdb, limited to in-frame sequences with V and J called. Missing clones are a known gap in these copies; in checked studies unresolved V genes cover under half, and the rest lacks a known reason. V and J calls and clone size are copied from that table; D and trimming were computed from the DNA. The sample table shows about 410,000 clones, and about nine tenths are seen once. Of the sample, approximately 1.7% is held by the ten largest clones.

What the work shows at the level of the full study, not this receptor alone: After vaccination, spike-specific CD8+ and CD4+ T cell responses were reported to show substantial breadth. Vaccine and placebo recipients had similar non-spike TCR breadth, a finding consistent with the vaccine containing only spike. The authors noted that the TCR breadth and depth analyses may have underestimated total T cell responses. The study was not powered to compare responses between vaccine doses or regimens. Spike-specific TCR breadth was higher in Ad26.COV2.S recipients than in placebo recipients (P = 0.0014).

Concerning this clone: Its antigen specificity is not known. No clone much larger than this one lies a single base away; base qualities are absent.

The sample's treatment or condition label, in plain terms: around 19 received Ad26.COV2.S at low or high dose, single or two shots; 5 received placebo; per-sample allocation not given. For vaccine and placebo recipients, the sequenced repertoires came from samples collected on day 63 after the first injection. In Cohort 1b, 25 or so adults aged 18-55 years were enrolled at a single site in Boston, USA, between 29 July and 7 August 2020. Ad26.COV2.S consisted of a replication-incompetent adenovirus type 26 vector by which a prefusion-stabilized SARS-CoV-2 spike protein from the original Wuhan strain was expressed. The receptor was isolated from a person between 18 and 59 years old who received the Ad26.COV2.S COVID-19 vaccine or a placebo. The specimen comprised peripheral blood, sampled in a trial of Ad26.COV2.S vaccine versus placebo.

The CDR3 loop reads CASSFRGLAGGGETQYF. At the DNA level, the sequence is TGTGCCAGCAGCTTCAGGGGACTAGCGGGGGGAGGAGAGACCCAGTACTTC. This receptor chain uses TRBV5-6 and TRBJ2-5, with 15 bases aligning to TRBD2. Its CDR3 holds 17 amino acids, cysteine through phenylalanine. The entry retains the CDR3 DNA only, 51 bases that are in frame from base 1. Sequences SGHDT (CDR1) and YYEEEE (CDR2) are obtained from the germline V gene. Relative to germline, V is missing 2 bases and J is missing 4 bases, with 6 bases of the junction outside any gene match.